The entry that follows covers one T cell receptor beta chain sequence. The repertoire was sequenced with immunoSEQ multiplex PCR; TCRdb's copy has only in-frame clones and lacks some. The top ten clones hold 8.2% of a sample with 150,000 or so clones, 86% of them seen once. The sample belongs to a study of blood T cell repertoires in COVID-19. Study summary: Samples came from the United States, Italy and Spain, spanning acute and convalescent COVID-19.

CDR1 is LNHDA, CDR2 SQIVND, per germline (reference sequence). This CDR3 comprises 15 residues. V lost 3 bases, J lost 9 bases, and 7 bases stayed unmatched. What was sequenced was peripheral blood. This rearrangement joins TRBV19 to TRBJ1-6, with 8 bases matching TRBD1. This receptor was obtained from an older woman with acute or convalescent COVID-19. The CDR3 DNA sequence: TGTGCCAGTAGTATTGGGGGGACAGGAGGTTCACCCCTCCACTTT. This gives the protein CASSIGGTGGSPLHF.